The present T cell receptor (beta chain) was sequenced within a study of T-cell reconstitution after alpha-beta-depleted transplantation in children. Unique molecular identifiers were built into the TCRbeta library. TCRdb analysed the PCR reads with MiXCR anew, one entry per CDR3 protein. Among roughly 120,000 distinct CDR3 sequences listed, 10% were seen once. Trimming left V 5 bases short and J 2 bases short, with 12 bases between. The CDR3 is made up of 14 amino acids. Germline V CDR1 and CDR2: SGHVS, FNYEAQ. This clonotype was found many times. This chain links TRBV7-6 with TRBJ1-1; D may be TRBD1 (5 bases). This TCR came from a human donor who donated a stem cell graft to a child with acute lymphoblastic leukemia. The sequences come from PBMCs from the stem cell graft donor, collected from the stem cell graft. CDR3 bases: TGTGCCAGCAGCCGGGGGATAGGTAACACTGAAGCTTTCTTT. It specifies CASSRGIGNTEAFF.